This TCR beta chain was identified during a study of blood T cell repertoires in COVID-19. Some clones are missing from TCRdb's copy, which holds only in-frame ones; the method was immunoSEQ multiplex PCR. The data show over 65,000 clones, approximately 90% seen once. The CDR3 is 17 residues long. Germline CDR1 reads LGHDT; CDR2 reads YNNKEL (reference sequence). The ends were cut back, 1 base at V and 5 bases at J, with 20 bases in the middle. This TCR came from a woman over 75 with acute or convalescent COVID-19. This chain connects TRBV3-1 (or the pseudogene TRBV3-2) to TRBJ2-5, with D maybe TRBD2 (7 bases). The source material was peripheral blood. CDR3 in DNA: TGTGCCAGCAGCCAAGTAGATCGGGGGGCGAGTTGGGAGACCCAGTACTTC. This codes for CASSQVDRGASWETQYF.